A selection of T cell receptor beta chains follows, all from one sample in a study of blood T cell repertoires in COVID-19. Here immunoSEQ multiplex PCR was the method, and the copy in TCRdb shows in-frame clones only, minus some. The table lists 250,000 to 350,000 clones, around 92% of them singletons. Sequencing was carried out using peripheral blood. These receptors were collected from a man aged 18 to 30 who had recovered from COVID-19. CDR3s include the opening cysteine and the closing phenylalanine or tryptophan. Fields, in order: J gene, D gene, V gene, clone size, CDR3 DNA, CDR3 protein. A D gene is named only where the DNA matches it firmly. Expanded clones get a size class; other rows say once, few or many, or leave the size out.

>TRBJ2-7|.|TRBV7-2|.
TGTGCCAGCAGCTTAGGAGGCGCCCCCTCCTACGAGCAGTACTTC
CASSLGGAPSYEQYF
>TRBJ1-1|.|TRBV4-1|.
TGCGCCAGCAGCCAAGACCCAGGGTTGAACACTGAAGCTTTCTTT
CASSQDPGLNTEAFF
>TRBJ1-2|TRBD1|TRBV28|.
TGTGCCAGCAACAGGGGATCGCGTGGCTACACCTTC
CASNRGSRGYTF
>TRBJ2-7|TRBD2|TRBV7-3|.
TGTGCCAGCAGCTTAACGGGACTAGCGAGAAACGAGCAGTACTTC
CASSLTGLARNEQYF
>TRBJ2-1|.|TRBV29-1|.
TGCAGCGTTCTCTATACCTACAATGAGCAGTTCTTC
CSVLYTYNEQFF
>TRBJ1-2|.|TRBV7-2|.
TGTGCCAGCAGCCCTAGCCGGGGATCGTTAGCTAACTATGGCTACACCTTC
CASSPSRGSLANYGYTF
>TRBJ1-5|.|TRBV3-1/TRBV3-2|.
TGTGCCAGCAGCCAAGGTGGAGGTAGTCAGCCCCAGCATTTT
CASSQGGGSQPQHF
>TRBJ1-1|.|TRBV21-1|.
TGTGCCAGCAGCTTTCGACCCAAACACAGGGGACTTTGCCCAATGAACACTGAAGCTTTCTTT
CASSFRPKHRGLCPMNTEAFF
>TRBJ2-7|.|TRBV25-1|few
TGTGCCAGCAGTGAAGGAGTCGGGTACAACCCTTACGAGCAGTACTTC
CASSEGVGYNPYEQYF
>TRBJ2-1|TRBD1|TRBV18|.
TGTGCCAGCTCACCACCGGGACAGGGTGGTGTGAATGAGCAGTTCTTC
CASSPPGQGGVNEQFF
>TRBJ1-5|.|TRBV19|.
TGTGCCAGTAGTCCCTCCGGGACACCGAATCAGCCCCAGCATTTT
CASSPSGTPNQPQHF
>TRBJ2-7|TRBD2|TRBV10-3|.
TGTGCCATCAGTTCACTAGCGGGAGACGACGAGCAGTACTTC
CAISSLAGDDEQYF
>TRBJ1-1|TRBD1|TRBV6-5|.
TGTGCCAGCTCCTGGGACAGTAACACTGAAGCTTTCTTT
CASSWDSNTEAFF
>TRBJ2-5|TRBD2|TRBV3-1/TRBV3-2|.
TGTGCCAGCAGCCAAGATGCGGGGGGGTTTGAAGAGACCCAGTACTTC
CASSQDAGGFEETQYF
>TRBJ2-2|TRBD1|TRBV6-5|.
TGTGCCAGCAGTTTTACAGGGGCCGCGAACACCGGGGAGCTGTTTTTT
CASSFTGAANTGELFF
>TRBJ2-2|.|TRBV10-3|.
TGTGCCATCAGTGAGTTTCCTATGAACACCGGGGAGCTGTTTTTT
CAISEFPMNTGELFF
>TRBJ2-7|TRBD1|TRBV7-9|.
TGTGCCAGCAGCCAGAGGGGGGACAGGGCGGTTAGCGAGCAGTACTTC
CASSQRGDRAVSEQYF
>TRBJ2-3|TRBD2|TRBV24-1|.
TGTGCCACCAGTGAAGCGGGAGAGGCAGATACGCAGTATTTT
CATSEAGEADTQYF
>TRBJ2-3|.|TRBV29-1|.
TGCAGCGTTGAGGCCGGACTATCCGATACGCAGTATTTT
CSVEAGLSDTQYF
>TRBJ1-3|.|TRBV19|.
TGTGCCAGTACCGGGTTGAGCTCTGGAAACACCATATATTTT
CASTGLSSGNTIYF
>TRBJ1-3|.|TRBV7-9|few
TGTGCCAGCGGGAGGGCAGCTGGAAACACCATATATTTT
CASGRAAGNTIYF
>TRBJ1-2|TRBD1|TRBV19|.
TGTGCCAGTAGTATAAGTAGGGACAGCCCCTATGGCTACACCTTC
CASSISRDSPYGYTF
>TRBJ1-1|.|TRBV6-2/TRBV6-3|once
TGTGCCAGCAGTTATCCTGTGAACACTGAAGCTTTCTTT
CASSYPVNTEAFF
>TRBJ1-2|TRBD1|TRBV27|.
TGTGCCAGCAGTCCGCTTCCACAGGGGCAGGATGGCTACACCTTC
CASSPLPQGQDGYTF
>TRBJ2-3|.|TRBV29-1|once
TGCAGCGTTGTCCCAGGGAGCACAGATACGCAGTATTTT
CSVVPGSTDTQYF
>TRBJ1-3|.|TRBV9|.
TGTGCCAGCAGCCTTGGAGGGGTGGAAGGAAACACCATATATTTT
CASSLGGVEGNTIYF
>TRBJ2-7|TRBD2|TRBV27|few
TGTGCCAGCAAGGGACTAGCGGGGGGGCCCTACGAGCAGTACTTC
CASKGLAGGPYEQYF
>TRBJ2-1|TRBD1|TRBV11-3|once
TGTGCCAGCAGCTGGGACGGGACAGTCCCCAATGAGCAGTTCTTC
CASSWDGTVPNEQFF
>TRBJ2-3|TRBD1|TRBV4-2|.
TGTGCCAGCAGCCTCAACCACAGGGGATCAACAGATACGCAGTATTTT
CASSLNHRGSTDTQYF
>TRBJ1-2|.|TRBV7-8|.
TGTGCCAGCAGCTTATATTATCTCTATGGCTACACCTTC
CASSLYYLYGYTF
>TRBJ2-2|TRBD2|TRBV9|few
TGTGCCAGCACCGGGGGGGCGACGAACACCGGGGAGCTGTTTTTT
CASTGGATNTGELFF
>TRBJ1-2|TRBD1|TRBV29-1|.
TGCAGCGTTTATGCCGGGACAGGCCTCTTCTATGGCTACACCTTC
CSVYAGTGLFYGYTF
>TRBJ1-1|TRBD1|TRBV18|.
TGTGCCAGCTCGCCCGACAGGGCCGCAACTGAAGCTTTCTTT
CASSPDRAATEAFF
>TRBJ2-7|TRBD1|TRBV5-1|.
TGCGCCAGCAGACTAGGACAGGTGACCTACGAGCAGTACTTC
CASRLGQVTYEQYF
>TRBJ2-1|.|TRBV6-2/TRBV6-3|.
TGTGCCAGCAGTTACGGGGCTACCCATGAGCAGTTCTTC
CASSYGATHEQFF